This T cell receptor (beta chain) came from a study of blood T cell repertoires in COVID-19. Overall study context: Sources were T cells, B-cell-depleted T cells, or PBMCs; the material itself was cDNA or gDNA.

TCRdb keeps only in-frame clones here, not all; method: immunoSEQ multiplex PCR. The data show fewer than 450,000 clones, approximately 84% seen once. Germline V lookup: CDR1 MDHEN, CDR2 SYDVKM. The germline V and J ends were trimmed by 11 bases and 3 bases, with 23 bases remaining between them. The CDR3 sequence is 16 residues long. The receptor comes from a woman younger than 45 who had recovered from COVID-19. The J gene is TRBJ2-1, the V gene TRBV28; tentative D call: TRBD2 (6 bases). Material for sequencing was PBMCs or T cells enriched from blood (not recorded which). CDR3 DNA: TGTGCCGCGTCTCCGCCCGGGCCCGGGGGCTACAATGAGCAGTTCTTC. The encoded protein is CAASPPGPGGYNEQFF.